A single sample gave rise to the 14 T cell receptor beta chains below, sequenced in a study of cytomegalovirus exposure and HLA in healthy donors. Primers for the PCR totalled 60 Vbeta and 13 Jbeta. The protocol was immunoSEQ multiplex PCR, while the TCRdb copy is restricted to in-frame clones and leaves out a portion. The data contain about 250,000 clones, roughly 73% of them singletons. Sequencing used PBMCs. The receptors here all came from a boy aged 5-17 years in good health and CMV-seronegative.

The rearrangement uses TRBV7-2 and TRBJ1-1; 9 bases match TRBD1. From germline, CDR1 is SGHTA and CDR2 FQGNSA. The V and J ends lost 5 bases and 7 bases, in that order; junction bases with no gene match: 2. There are 12 residues in the CDR3. The CDR3 spells CASSAGQGEAFF. In DNA, the CDR3 is TGTGCCAGCAGCGCGGGACAGGGTGAAGCTTTCTTT.

The chain links TRBV7-3 to TRBJ2-3, with 10 positions matching TRBD1. The CDR3 extends over 15 amino acids. The junction had 1 base not matched to a gene; V was cut back by 0 bases and J by 4 bases. Germline CDR1 SGHTA, CDR2 FQGTGA. The CDR3 sequence: CASSLTGQGSDTQYF. CDR3 sequence (DNA): TGTGCCAGCAGCTTAACGGGACAGGGGTCAGATACGCAGTATTTT.

The chain carries TRBV7-2 and TRBJ2-7; 7 bases align to TRBD1. The CDR3 runs to 14 residues. Germline assignment: CDR1 SGHTA and CDR2 FQGNSA. The junction had 7 bases not matched to a gene; V was cut back by 5 bases and J by 3 bases. CDR3 region: CASSPRTGGYEQYF. CDR3 in DNA: TGTGCCAGCAGCCCACGGACAGGAGGCTACGAGCAGTACTTC. Drawing the rest from reference TRBV7-2 and TRBJ2-7, the complete variable domain is GAGVSQSPSNKVTEKGKDVELRCDPISGHTALYWYRQSLGQGLEFLIYFQGNSAPDKSGLPSDRFSAERTGGSVSTLTIQRTQQEDSAVYLCASSPRTGGYEQYFGPGTRLTVT.

J is TRBJ1-4 and V is TRBV5-1; D remains unclear. Trimming stripped 4 bases from V and 7 bases from J, with 8 bases between. This CDR3 has 12 residues. The germline V gene encodes CDR1 SGHRS and CDR2 YFSETQ. The CDR3 DNA follows: TGCGCCAGCAGCCTGCCTAGTGAAAAACTGTTTTTT. Translated: CASSLPSEKLFF.

The V call is TRBV6-5, the J call TRBJ2-5; 8 bases agree with TRBD1. The J call may be in error: the DNA end matches TRBJ2-7 better. CDR1 MNHEY and CDR2 SVGAGI come from the germline V gene. The length of the CDR3 is 13 residues. Here the CDR3 DNA reads TGTGCCGCCCGACAGGGGACATCCTACGAGCAGTACTTC. The encoded protein is CAARQGTSYEQYF.

The chain employs TRBV30 and TRBJ1-6, with 9 bases lining up with TRBD1. The CDR3 totals 16 residues. The V gene end was trimmed by 2 bases and the J gene end by 4 bases; junction bases not matched to a gene: 6. Germline values: CDR1 GTSNPN, CDR2 SVGIG (reference sequence). This CDR3 is CAWSLGQGFYNSPLHF. For the CDR3, the DNA is TGTGCCTGGAGTTTGGGACAGGGATTTTATAATTCACCCCTCCACTTT.

Only one count was recorded for this clone. This chain joins TRBV2 and TRBJ2-5, with a weak D call TRBD2 (5 bases). Germline CDR1 SNHLY, CDR2 FYNNEI. V dropped 5 bases and J dropped 2 bases, with 9 bases sitting between them. There are 13 residues in the CDR3. The CDR3 DNA sequence: TGTGCCAGCAGTAGGGAGACTCAAGAGACCCAGTACTTC. Protein sequence: CASSRETQETQYF.

V and J are TRBV5-6 and TRBJ2-7; D remains ambiguous. V gave up 0 bases and J gave up 2 bases, with 9 bases separating them. The CDR3 totals 14 residues. Germline V gene data show CDR1 as SGHDT and CDR2 as YYEEEE. The CDR3 coding sequence is TGTGCCAGCAGCTTGGGCCCGAGCACCTACGAGCAGTACTTC. Encoded protein: CASSLGPSTYEQYF.

The genes are TRBV5-5 and TRBJ1-5; a possible D gene is TRBD1 (6 bases). V lost 0 bases, J lost 3 bases, and 13 bases lay in between. The CDR3 is 16 amino acids. Germline assignment: CDR1 SGHKS and CDR2 YYEKEE (reference sequence). The DNA for the CDR3 is TGTGCCAGCAGCTTGGACGTCCCAGGGGTCAATCAGCCCCAGCATTTT. Amino acid sequence: CASSLDVPGVNQPQHF.

The chain uses TRBV7-9 and TRBJ2-7; 8 bases are a match to TRBD2. With V trimmed by 1 base and J by 2 bases, 1 base remained unmatched. CDR3 length: 14 residues. Per the germline V gene, CDR1 is SEHNR and CDR2 is FQNEAQ (reference sequence). CDR3 sequence: CASSLGGRTYEQYF. The CDR3 DNA reads as TGTGCCAGCAGCTTAGGCGGGAGGACCTACGAGCAGTACTTC.

The chain carries TRBV5-1 and TRBJ2-1; 7 bases are shared with TRBD1. The CDR3 contains 16 residues. V was pared by 2 bases and J by 0 bases, with 5 bases of the junction left unmatched. Germline CDR1 SGHRS, CDR2 YFSETQ. DNA of the CDR3: TGCGCCAGCAGCTTACAAACAGGGGTCTCCTACAATGAGCAGTTCTTC. Translated, it gives CASSLQTGVSYNEQFF.

The chain has TRBV15 and TRBJ2-1; TRBD2 matches 15 bases. Germline values: CDR1 LNHNV, CDR2 YYDKDF (reference sequence). The CDR3 spans 16 residues. The ends lost 4 bases at V and 3 bases at J; junction bases unmatched: 1. The DNA for the CDR3 is TGTGCCACCAGCAAGGGACTAGCGGGAGGCTACAATGAGCAGTTCTTC. Protein sequence: CATSKGLAGGYNEQFF.

The genes are TRBV9 and TRBJ2-7; possibly TRBD2 for D (6 bases). The germline V and J ends were trimmed by 0 bases and 2 bases, with 21 bases remaining between them. The germline V gene has CDR1 SGDLS and CDR2 YYNGEE. The CDR3 loop spans 18 amino acids. In DNA, the CDR3 is TGTGCCAGCAGCGTAGATGCCCGGAGGGCCGGCCTTACCTACGAGCAGTACTTC. This gives the protein CASSVDARRAGLTYEQYF.

The chain recombines TRBV10-3 with TRBJ2-7; 7 nucleotides agree with TRBD2. Germline CDR1 is ENHRY and CDR2 is SYGVKD. V was pared by 2 bases and J by 2 bases, with 9 bases of the junction left unmatched. The CDR3 is made up of 16 amino acids. The CDR3: CAISEPGTGGTYEQYF. The CDR3 region has the DNA TGTGCCATCAGTGAGCCCGGGACGGGGGGAACCTACGAGCAGTACTTC.